One and the same sample provided the 18 T cell receptor beta chains below, sequenced in a study of cytomegalovirus exposure and HLA in healthy donors. PCR employed 60 Vbeta and 13 Jbeta primers. Sequencing was performed with immunoSEQ multiplex PCR; in TCRdb, only in-frame clones are kept and a portion is missing. Here the sample spans fewer than 250,000 clones, more than 75% being singletons. The specimen was PBMCs. These receptors came from a man younger than 45 in good health and CMV-seronegative.

V usage is TRBV15 and J usage is TRBJ1-2; maybe TRBD1 (5 bases). This CDR3 contains 12 residues. The germline gives CDR1 LNHNV, CDR2 YYDKDF (reference sequence). V was pared by 5 bases and J by 4 bases, with 8 bases between. CDR3 amino acids: CATSGGTYGYTF. CDR3 DNA: TGTGCCACCAGCGGCGGGACCTATGGCTACACCTTC.

The chain links TRBV29-1 to TRBJ1-1; D uncertain. The CDR3 is 14 amino acids. The germline CDR1 and CDR2 sequences are SQVTM and ANQGSEA. Trimming stripped 4 bases from V and 6 bases from J, with 18 bases between. This CDR3 reads CSVVGGRRVAEAFF. The CDR3 nucleotides read TGCAGCGTTGTGGGAGGAAGGAGAGTCGCTGAAGCTTTCTTT.

DNA of the CDR3: TGTGCCAGCAGCTTCGGAAAAGGGGTGTTCGGAGAGACCCAGTACTTC. As protein: CASSFGKGVFGETQYF. J is TRBJ2-5 and V is TRBV5-4; D perhaps matches TRBD1 (5 bases). The germline CDR1 and CDR2 sequences are SGHNT and YYREEE (reference sequence). The V end lost 2 bases, the J end lost 4 bases, and 18 bases lay between the germline ends. The CDR3 is 16 residues long.

The genes are TRBV18 and TRBJ2-3; D possibly corresponds to TRBD2 (6 bases). The CDR3 is made up of 16 amino acids. V shed 0 bases and J shed 0 bases, with 10 bases lying between them. Germline lookup yields CDR1 KGHSH and CDR2 LQKENI. CDR3 bases: TGTGCCAGCTCACCACCGACCGGGACTAGCACAGATACGCAGTATTTT. It codes for CASSPPTGTSTDTQYF.

CDR3 sequence reads: CASSPREGAGGYTF. CDR3 sequence (DNA): TGTGCCAGCAGCCCTCGGGAGGGGGCGGGGGGCTACACCTTC. This chain connects TRBV9 to TRBJ1-2; 7 positions match TRBD1. The CDR3 runs 14 residues. With 4 bases clipped from V and 8 bases from J, the junction kept 11 bases outside the gene matches. Germline V gene sequence: CDR1 SGDLS, CDR2 YYNGEE.

V gene TRBV5-4 combines with J gene TRBJ2-2; D not certain. Germline V gene data show CDR1 as SGHNT and CDR2 as YYREEE (reference sequence). The CDR3 contains 14 residues. The V and J ends lost 3 bases and 4 bases respectively, with 10 bases between them. The CDR3 loop is CASSSTVGTGELFF. CDR3 nucleotide sequence: TGTGCCAGCAGCTCCACAGTGGGCACCGGGGAGCTGTTTTTT. The complete variable domain, with remaining parts taken from reference TRBV5-4 and TRBJ2-2, reads ETGVTQSPTHLIKTRGQQVTLRCSSQSGHNTVSWYQQALGQGPQFIFQYYREEENGRGNFPPRFSGLQFPNYSSELNVNALELDDSALYLCASSSTVGTGELFFGEGSRLTVL.

J is TRBJ1-2 and V is TRBV5-1; weak D call: TRBD1 (6 bases). The germline V gene has CDR1 SGHRS and CDR2 YFSETQ. V was trimmed by 0 bases and J by 3 bases, leaving 9 bases between them. This CDR3 comprises 14 residues. The CDR3 protein is CASSLEAGDYGYTF. The CDR3 region has the DNA TGCGCCAGCAGCTTGGAGGCAGGGGACTATGGCTACACCTTC.

V and J are TRBV2 and TRBJ1-4; perhaps TRBD1 as D (6 bases). Trimming pared 6 bases from V and 4 bases from J, leaving 9 bases between. CDR3 size: 13 residues. From germline, CDR1 is SNHLY and CDR2 FYNNEI. The CDR3, as DNA: TGTGCCAGCAGGGACAGCCTTAATGAAAAACTGTTTTTT. Translating gives CASRDSLNEKLFF.

This chain joins TRBV7-9 and TRBJ1-1, with 8 bases identical to TRBD1. V dropped 2 bases and J dropped 4; count of bases not matched to a gene: 0. Germline values: CDR1 SEHNR, CDR2 FQNEAQ (reference sequence). There are 13 residues in the CDR3. In nucleotides, the CDR3 is TGTGCCAGCAGCTTAACAGGGGGCACTGAAGCTTTCTTT. Amino acid sequence: CASSLTGGTEAFF.

The chain is built from TRBV6-5 and TRBJ1-2, with 10 bases matching TRBD1. Looked up from germline, CDR1 is MNHEY and CDR2 is SVGAGI. Germline trimming cut 2 bases from V and 4 bases from J; bases unmatched to any gene: 4. The CDR3 has 15 residues. The CDR3 is CASSYRQGASYGYTF. CDR3 DNA: TGTGCCAGCAGTTACCGACAGGGGGCGAGCTATGGCTACACCTTC.

The chain recombines TRBV6-1 with TRBJ1-1, with 7 bases aligning to TRBD1. V shed 0 bases and J 8 bases; nucleotides not matched to a gene: 0. Germline V gene lookup returns CDR1 MNHNS and CDR2 SASEGT. This CDR3 has 12 residues. CDR3 in DNA: TGTGCCAGCAGTGAAGCAGGGGGCGAAGCTTTCTTT. The encoded protein is CASSEAGGEAFF.

V gene TRBV21-1 combines with J gene TRBJ2-3; the table's TRBD2 call for D was not verified on the DNA. TRBV21-1 is shown as a pseudogene. The CDR3 has 22 residues. The CDR3: CASSKAPLVGLAGGPFTDTQYF. CDR3 nucleotides: TGTGCCAGCAGCAAAGCCCCTCTGGTGGGGCTAGCGGGAGGGCCGTTCACAGATACGCAGTATTTT.

This clone was seen only a few times. This rearrangement joins TRBV7-9 to TRBJ2-7; tentative D call: TRBD1 (5 bases). Looked up from germline, CDR1 is SEHNR and CDR2 is FQNEAQ (reference sequence). Trimming left V 5 bases short and J 5 bases short, with 7 bases between. This CDR3 contains 11 residues. CDR3 nucleotides: TGTGCCAGCAGCCCGACAGACGAGCAGTACTTC. It encodes CASSPTDEQYF.

The chain carries TRBV28 and TRBJ2-7; the D gene is possibly TRBD2 (7 bases). Germline V gene lookup returns CDR1 MDHEN and CDR2 SYDVKM. CDR3 length: 18 residues. Trimming took off 3 bases at V and 6 bases at J, with 27 bases between the two ends. This CDR3 is CASSLGAEGRGRAREQYF. The CDR3 nucleotides read TGTGCCAGCAGTTTGGGGGCGGAAGGCCGGGGGAGGGCCCGCGAGCAGTACTTC.

The chain is built from TRBV11-2 and TRBJ1-2; 9 nucleotides match TRBD1. Germline CDR1 is SGHAT and CDR2 is FQNNGV. Trimming cost V 0 bases and J 3 bases; bases outside gene matches: 5. The CDR3 consists of 16 residues. The CDR3 is CASSLDGTGRDYGYTF. Written as DNA, the CDR3 is TGTGCCAGCAGCTTAGATGGGACAGGGCGGGACTATGGCTACACCTTC. Full variable domain (missing parts from reference TRBV11-2 and TRBJ1-2): EAGVAQSPRYKIIEKRQSVAFWCNPISGHATLYWYQQILGQGPKLLIQFQNNGVVDDSQLPKDRFSAERLKGVDSTLKIQPAKLEDSAVYLCASSLDGTGRDYGYTFGSGTRLTVV.

The chain has TRBV7-9 and TRBJ1-2, with D maybe TRBD1 (6 bases). The CDR3 contains 16 residues. Germline CDR1 is SEHNR and CDR2 is FQNEAQ (reference sequence). The V and J ends lost 5 bases and 7 bases respectively, with 23 bases between them. The CDR3 coding sequence is TGTGCCAGCAGCCCAGGCGTGAGCAGGGGTTTAAGTGGCTACACCTTC. Protein: CASSPGVSRGLSGYTF.

This chain joins TRBV7-2 and TRBJ1-2; D is perhaps TRBD1 (5 bases). This CDR3 has 15 amino acids. Germline V gene lookup returns CDR1 SGHTA and CDR2 FQGNSA. Trimming took 1 base from V and 4 from J, leaving 13 bases between them. The CDR3 DNA follows: TGTGCCAGCAGCTTAGATGACAGTTCAGCCTATGGCTACACCTTC. As protein: CASSLDDSSAYGYTF.

This chain links TRBV19 with TRBJ1-4; a possible D gene is TRBD1 (5 bases). Germline assignment: CDR1 LNHDA and CDR2 SQIVND (reference sequence). CDR3 length: 13 residues. Trimming removed 2 bases from V and 6 bases from J, with 7 bases in between. DNA of the CDR3: TGTGCCAGTAGTATACCAGGGTATGAAAAACTGTTTTTT. Amino acids: CASSIPGYEKLFF.